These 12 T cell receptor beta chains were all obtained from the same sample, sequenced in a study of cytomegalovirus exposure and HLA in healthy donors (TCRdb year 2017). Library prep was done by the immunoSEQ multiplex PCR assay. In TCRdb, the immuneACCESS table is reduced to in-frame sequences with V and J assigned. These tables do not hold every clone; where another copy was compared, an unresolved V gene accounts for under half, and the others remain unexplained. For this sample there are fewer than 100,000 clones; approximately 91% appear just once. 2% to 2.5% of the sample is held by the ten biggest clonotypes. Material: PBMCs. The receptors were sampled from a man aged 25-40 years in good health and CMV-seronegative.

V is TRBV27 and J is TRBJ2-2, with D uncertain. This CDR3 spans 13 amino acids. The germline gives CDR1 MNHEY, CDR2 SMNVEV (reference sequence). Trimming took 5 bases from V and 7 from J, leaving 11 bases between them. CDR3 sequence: CASSPHAVGELFF. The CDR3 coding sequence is TGTGCCAGCAGTCCTCACGCGGTCGGGGAGCTGTTTTTT.

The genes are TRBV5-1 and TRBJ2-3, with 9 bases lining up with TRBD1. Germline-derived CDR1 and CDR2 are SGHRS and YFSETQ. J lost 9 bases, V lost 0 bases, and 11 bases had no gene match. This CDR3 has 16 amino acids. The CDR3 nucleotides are TGCGCCAGCAGCTTGGAAGGGACAGGGCCCACTAGGACGCAGTATTTT. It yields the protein CASSLEGTGPTRTQYF. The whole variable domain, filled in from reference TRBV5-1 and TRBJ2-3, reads KAGVTQTPRYLIKTRGQQVTLSCSPISGHRSVSWYQQTPGQGLQFLFEYFSETQRNKGNFPGRFSGRQFSNSRSEMNVSTLELGDSALYLCASSLEGTGPTRTQYFGPGTRLTVL.

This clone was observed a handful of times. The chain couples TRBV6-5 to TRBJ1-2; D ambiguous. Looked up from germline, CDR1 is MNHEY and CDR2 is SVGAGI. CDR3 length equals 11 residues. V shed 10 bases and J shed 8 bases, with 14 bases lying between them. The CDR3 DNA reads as TGTGCCACCTCGGTAGCGGGAGGCTACACCTTC. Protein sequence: CATSVAGGYTF.

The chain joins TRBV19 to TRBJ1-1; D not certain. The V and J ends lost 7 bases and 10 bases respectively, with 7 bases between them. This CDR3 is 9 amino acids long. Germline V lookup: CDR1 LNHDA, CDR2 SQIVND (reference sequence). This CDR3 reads CASIVVAFF. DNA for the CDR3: TGTGCCAGTATTGTCGTAGCTTTCTTT. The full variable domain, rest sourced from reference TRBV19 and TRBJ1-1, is DGGITQSPKYLFRKEGQNVTLSCEQNLNHDAMYWYRQDPGQGLRLIYYSQIVNDFQKGDIAEGYSVSREKKESFPLTVTSAQKNPTAFYLCASIVVAFFGQGTRLTVV.

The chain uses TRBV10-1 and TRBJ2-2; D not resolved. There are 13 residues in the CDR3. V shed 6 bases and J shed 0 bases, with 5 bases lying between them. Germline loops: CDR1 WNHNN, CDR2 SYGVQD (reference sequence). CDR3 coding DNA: TGCGCCAGCAGAATATCGAACACCGGGGAGCTGTTTTTT. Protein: CASRISNTGELFF.

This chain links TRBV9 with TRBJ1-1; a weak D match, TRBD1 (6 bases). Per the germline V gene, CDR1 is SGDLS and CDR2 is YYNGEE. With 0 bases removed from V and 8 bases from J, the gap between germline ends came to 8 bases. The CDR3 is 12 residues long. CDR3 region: CASSVEQGEAFF. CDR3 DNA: TGTGCCAGCAGCGTAGAGCAGGGGGAAGCTTTCTTT.

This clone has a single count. CDR3 sequence: CASSLPGAYEQYF. In DNA, the CDR3 is TGTGCCAGCAGCCTACCGGGGGCCTACGAGCAGTACTTC. This chain joins TRBV7-9 and TRBJ2-7, with D perhaps matching TRBD2 (6 bases). The germline gives CDR1 SEHNR, CDR2 FQNEAQ (reference sequence). V lost 5 bases to trimming and J lost 2 bases, with 10 bases between them. This CDR3 region has 13 residues.

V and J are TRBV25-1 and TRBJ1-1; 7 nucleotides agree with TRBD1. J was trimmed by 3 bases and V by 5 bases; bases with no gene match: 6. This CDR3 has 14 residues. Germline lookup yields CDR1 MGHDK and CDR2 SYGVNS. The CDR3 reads CASSPPDRHTEAFF. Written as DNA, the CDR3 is TGTGCCAGCAGTCCGCCGGACAGGCACACTGAAGCTTTCTTT.

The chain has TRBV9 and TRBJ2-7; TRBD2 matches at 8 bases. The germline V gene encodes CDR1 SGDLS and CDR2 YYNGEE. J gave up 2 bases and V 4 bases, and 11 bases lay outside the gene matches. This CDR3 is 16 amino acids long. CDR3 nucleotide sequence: TGTGCCAGCAGCCCCGGGAGGGGTGGGTTGACCTACGAGCAGTACTTC. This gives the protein CASSPGRGGLTYEQYF.

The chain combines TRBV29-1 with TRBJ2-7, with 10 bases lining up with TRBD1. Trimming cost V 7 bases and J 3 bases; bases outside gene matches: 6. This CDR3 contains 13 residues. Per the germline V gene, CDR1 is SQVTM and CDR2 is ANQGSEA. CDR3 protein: CSAGQGMDYEQYF. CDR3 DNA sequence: TGCAGCGCGGGACAGGGGATGGACTACGAGCAGTACTTC.

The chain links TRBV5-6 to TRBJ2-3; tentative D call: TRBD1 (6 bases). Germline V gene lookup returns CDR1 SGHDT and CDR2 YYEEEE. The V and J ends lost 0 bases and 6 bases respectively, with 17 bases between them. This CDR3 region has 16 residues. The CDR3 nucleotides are TGTGCCAGCAGCTTGGTACAGGGACCCTTCACGGATACGCAGTATTTT. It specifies CASSLVQGPFTDTQYF.

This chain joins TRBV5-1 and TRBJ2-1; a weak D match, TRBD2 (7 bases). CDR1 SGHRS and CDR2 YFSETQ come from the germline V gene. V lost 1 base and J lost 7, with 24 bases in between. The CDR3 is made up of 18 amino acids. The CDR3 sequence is CASSLQGGRGGFGNEQFF. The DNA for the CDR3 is TGCGCCAGCAGCTTGCAGGGCGGGAGAGGGGGTTTCGGGAATGAGCAGTTCTTC. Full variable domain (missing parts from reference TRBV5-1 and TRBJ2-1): KAGVTQTPRYLIKTRGQQVTLSCSPISGHRSVSWYQQTPGQGLQFLFEYFSETQRNKGNFPGRFSGRQFSNSRSEMNVSTLELGDSALYLCASSLQGGRGGFGNEQFFGPGTRLTVL.